This T cell receptor (beta chain) was recorded in a study of neurological immune-mediated disorders. Using its own MiXCR run on the 5' RACE reads, TCRdb lists one record per CDR3 protein. The repertoire holds 81,000 or so distinct CDR3 sequences, with 5% to 5.5% as singletons. The CDR3 is made up of 18 amino acids. Germline V lookup: CDR1 SGHRS, CDR2 YFSETQ. Germline trimming cut 0 bases from V and 5 bases from J; bases unmatched to any gene: 11. Sequencing was performed on PBMCs. The rearrangement links TRBV5-1 to TRBJ2-1, with 10 positions matching TRBD2. The clonotype was recovered from a woman under 40 with multiple sclerosis. CDR3 in DNA: TGCGCCAGCAGCTTGGGTCTCAGCGGGAGGGCCCGGGACAATGAGCAGTTCTTC. It specifies CASSLGLSGRARDNEQFF.